These 15 T cell receptor beta chains originate from one sample sequenced in a study of cytomegalovirus exposure and HLA in healthy donors. The assay was immunoSEQ multiplex PCR, and TCRdb's table has in-frame clones only and misses some. The sample lists 150,000 to 200,000 clones, 85% occurring once. What was sequenced was PBMCs. These receptors were taken from a young man in good health and CMV-seropositive.

The chain is built from TRBV4-1 and TRBJ1-2, with D unclear. Per germline, CDR1 MGHRA and CDR2 YSYEKL. The CDR3 is made up of 15 amino acids. V was shortened by 4 bases and J by 3 bases, with 15 bases between the two germline ends. The CDR3 loop reads CASSPQTEEDYGYTF. The CDR3 DNA is TGCGCCAGCAGCCCCCAGACTGAGGAGGACTATGGCTACACCTTC.

This clone came up once. The chain combines TRBV9 with TRBJ1-3; D gene uncertain. Germline loops: CDR1 SGDLS, CDR2 YYNGEE. CDR3 length equals 17 residues. V dropped 0 bases and J dropped 2 bases, with 15 bases sitting between them. CDR3 sequence: CASSVDELAATGNTIYF. The CDR3 nucleotides read TGTGCCAGCAGCGTAGACGAATTGGCAGCGACTGGAAACACCATATATTTT.

The gene calls are TRBV10-2 and TRBJ2-6; D uncertain. The CDR3 is 13 amino acids. V lost 8 bases and J lost 3, with 8 bases in between. From germline, CDR1 is WSHSY and CDR2 SAAADI. This CDR3 reads CASSSLGANVLTF. In DNA form, the CDR3 reads TGCGCCAGCTCGTCACTTGGGGCCAACGTCCTGACTTTC.

The chain is built from TRBV5-6 and TRBJ2-5, with 7 bases that match TRBD1. This CDR3 has 16 amino acids. Germline trimming cut 1 base from V and 5 bases from J; bases unmatched to any gene: 11. CDR1 is SGHDT and CDR2 is YYEEEE in the germline V gene. The CDR3 loop is CASSLTTGVASETQYF. The CDR3, as DNA: TGTGCCAGCAGCTTGACCACAGGGGTGGCTTCTGAGACCCAGTACTTC.

The genes are TRBV30 and TRBJ2-2; D remains unclear. CDR1 and CDR2 from the germline V gene are GTSNPN and SVGIG (reference sequence). The ends were cut back, 0 bases at V and 6 bases at J, with 8 bases in the middle. The length of the CDR3 is 13 residues. The CDR3 sequence is CAWSVVVPGELFF. The CDR3 DNA follows: TGTGCCTGGAGTGTGGTAGTCCCCGGGGAGCTGTTTTTT.

The chain couples TRBV6-1 to TRBJ1-1; no firm D call. Germline V gene data show CDR1 as MNHNS and CDR2 as SASEGT. V dropped 4 bases and J dropped 5 bases, with 17 bases sitting between them. There are 15 residues in the CDR3. The CDR3 loop reads CASSGSSGAGTEAFF. The CDR3 DNA sequence: TGTGCCAGCAGTGGATCGTCCGGAGCGGGGACTGAAGCTTTCTTT.

The V gene is TRBV7-2, the J gene TRBJ2-5; D remains ambiguous. The CDR3 extends over 13 amino acids. The V and J ends lost 2 bases and 0 bases respectively, with 4 bases between them. Germline CDR1 reads SGHTA; CDR2 reads FQGNSA. CDR3 nucleotide sequence: TGTGCCAGCAGCTTACAGTACCAAGAGACCCAGTACTTC. This encodes CASSLQYQETQYF.

The chain recombines TRBV28 with TRBJ1-2; 9 bases match TRBD1. The CDR3 has 13 residues. Unmatched junction bases numbered 9, after V lost 3 bases and J lost 13 bases. Germline CDR1 and CDR2: MDHEN and SYDVKM. The CDR3 bases are TGTGCCAGCAGTTTCCAGGACAGGGGAGCAGGCACCTTC. Protein: CASSFQDRGAGTF.

This clone was seen ten or more times. The chain carries TRBV11-2 and TRBJ1-2, with TRBD1 matching 9 bases. Per germline, CDR1 SGHAT and CDR2 FQNNGV. V lost 5 bases, J lost 8 bases, and 6 bases stayed unmatched. The CDR3 is 13 amino acids. The CDR3 is CASSHRGPGGYTF. Here the CDR3 DNA reads TGTGCCAGCAGCCACAGGGGGCCGGGAGGCTACACCTTC.

This chain links TRBV28 with TRBJ2-2; D is ambiguous. Germline CDR1 reads MDHEN; CDR2 reads SYDVKM. The CDR3 consists of 13 residues. V was pared by 3 bases and J by 5 bases, with 7 bases between. The CDR3, as DNA: TGTGCCAGCAGTTTTACCGGGACCGGGGAGCTGTTTTTT. It yields the protein CASSFTGTGELFF.

The genes are TRBV7-8 and TRBJ2-5, with a possible D match to TRBD1 (6 bases). The CDR3 is 14 residues long. Germline V gene sequence: CDR1 SGHVS, CDR2 FQNEAQ. V lost 5 bases to trimming and J lost 5 bases, with 15 bases between them. The CDR3 DNA reads TGTGCCAGCAGCGGCCGACAGGCGGACGAGACCCAGTACTTC. Protein: CASSGRQADETQYF. The full variable domain, with the rest looked up from reference TRBV7-8 and TRBJ2-5, is GAGVSQSPRYKVAKRGQDVALRCDPISGHVSLFWYQQALGQGPEFLTYFQNEAQLDKSGLPSDRFFAERPEGSVSTLKIQRTQQEDSAVYLCASSGRQADETQYFGPGTRLLVL.

The chain joins TRBV30 to TRBJ1-4; perhaps TRBD1 as D (6 bases). V was cut by 0 bases and J by 8 bases, with 16 bases left in between. This CDR3 has 15 amino acids. CDR1 is GTSNPN, CDR2 SVGIG, per germline (reference sequence). CDR3 in DNA: TGTGCCTGGAGTGTAGACAGGTGGGAAGGAGAAAAACTGTTTTTT. It yields the protein CAWSVDRWEGEKLFF.

This chain links TRBV18 with TRBJ2-3; D is possibly TRBD2 (6 bases). This CDR3 is built from 17 residues. Trimming shortened V by 6 bases and J by 0 bases, and 19 bases separated the two germline ends. CDR1 and CDR2 (germline): KGHSH, LQKENI. As DNA, the CDR3 is TGTGCCAGCTCTCCCCCGAGGCGGGGCTTTAGCACAGATACGCAGTATTTT. Translation: CASSPPRRGFSTDTQYF.

A few counts support this clone. This sequence joins TRBV29-1 and TRBJ1-1; no clear D gene. Trimming shortened V by 3 bases and J by 3 bases, and 8 bases separated the two germline ends. Germline V gene data show CDR1 as SQVTM and CDR2 as ANQGSEA. The CDR3 runs 12 residues. The CDR3 nucleotides are TGCAGCGTTGATAAAGAGTACACTGAAGCTTTCTTT. Encoded protein: CSVDKEYTEAFF.

The J gene is TRBJ2-7, the V gene TRBV27, with D possibly matching TRBD1 (6 bases). V gave up 2 bases and J gave up 5 bases, with 10 bases separating them. This CDR3 spans 13 amino acids. Germline CDR1 MNHEY, CDR2 SMNVEV (reference sequence). CDR3 sequence (DNA): TGTGCCAGCAGTTTAAACAGGGCCCACGAGCAGTACTTC. It translates to CASSLNRAHEQYF.